A selection of T cell receptor beta chains follows, all from one sample in a study of blood T cell repertoires in COVID-19. TCRdb keeps only in-frame clones here, not all; method: immunoSEQ multiplex PCR. The repertoire holds under 250,000 clones, around four fifths seen once, with roughly 8.7% in the top ten. Sequencing used peripheral blood. The receptors here all came from a man aged 35 to 55 with active or convalescent COVID-19. Each CDR3 is given with its conserved first and last residue. Each record gives: D gene, CDR3 length, J gene, V gene, clone size, CDR3 DNA, CDR3 protein. D genes are given only for firm matches. Size tells how often a clone was seen (once, few, many) or the class of an expanded clone, and some rows leave it out.

- | 17 | TRBJ2-2 | TRBV4-3 | - | TGCGCCAGCAGCCAAGATGGTCGCCGAGGGAACACCGGGGAGCTGTTTTTT | CASSQDGRRGNTGELFF
TRBD1 | 14 | TRBJ2-7 | TRBV7-2 | - | TGTGCCAGCAGATTTCCGGGACAGGGGAACGAGCAGTACTTC | CASRFPGQGNEQYF
TRBD2 | 14 | TRBJ2-1 | TRBV2 | - | TGTGCCAGCAGTGTACTAGCGGGAGTCGCTGAGCAGTTCTTC | CASSVLAGVAEQFF
TRBD1 | 15 | TRBJ2-7 | TRBV18 | - | TGTGCCAGCTCCCCTTGGACAGGGGACCTCTACGAGCAGTACTTC | CASSPWTGDLYEQYF
TRBD1 | 15 | TRBJ1-2 | TRBV7-2 | once | TGTGCCAGCAGCTTAGATCAGGGGGCCCACTATGGCTACACCTTC | CASSLDQGAHYGYTF
TRBD1 | 13 | TRBJ2-7 | TRBV11-3 | - | TGTGCCAGCAGCCACGGACAGGACTTGGGGCAGTACTTC | CASSHGQDLGQYF
- | 18 | TRBJ1-4 | TRBV5-1 | - | TGCGCCAGCAGCTTGGGGGGAGAAGCCGGCGCAACTAATGAAAAACTGTTTTTT | CASSLGGEAGATNEKLFF
- | 15 | TRBJ1-2 | TRBV6-2/TRBV6-3 | once | TGTGCCAGCAGTTACGTCCAGGGTGACTCTAGGGGCTACACCTTC | CASSYVQGDSRGYTF
- | 15 | TRBJ1-3 | TRBV11-2 | - | TGTGCCAGCAGCTTATTGGGGGCCGGAGGAAACACCATATATTTT | CASSLLGAGGNTIYF
- | 13 | TRBJ1-1 | TRBV3-1/TRBV3-2 | - | TGTGCCAGCAACTCACAGATGAACACTGAAGCTTTCTTT | CASNSQMNTEAFF
TRBD1 | 13 | TRBJ1-1 | TRBV12-3/TRBV12-4 | - | TGTGCCAGCAGTTCGACAGGGCTCTCTGAAGCTTTCTTT | CASSSTGLSEAFF
- | 14 | TRBJ1-1 | TRBV28 | - | TGTGCCAGCGCGGTGGGGGGGTTGGACACTGAAGCTTTCTTT | CASAVGGLDTEAFF
- | 17 | TRBJ2-3 | TRBV28 | - | TGTGCCAGCAGTTTGAGAGGGGGGGCCTATGAGACAGATACGCAGTATTTT | CASSLRGGAYETDTQYF
- | 16 | TRBJ2-7 | TRBV27 | - | TGTGCCAGCAGTTTAGGAGGGGCTGCGATCTTATACGAGCAGTACTTC | CASSLGGAAILYEQYF
TRBD1 | 15 | TRBJ2-7 | TRBV2 | - | TGTGCCAGCACCGAGACCGGGACAGGGTCCTACGAGCAGTACTTC | CASTETGTGSYEQYF
- | 14 | TRBJ2-3 | TRBV24-1 | few | TGTGCCACCAGTGTTGGTGGGGAGAGAGATACGCAGTATTTT | CATSVGGERDTQYF
- | 11 | TRBJ2-7 | TRBV4-1 | - | TGCGCCAGCAGCCAAGCATCCGAGCAGTACTTC | CASSQASEQYF
TRBD1 | 14 | TRBJ1-2 | TRBV30 | few | TGTGCCTGGAGAAAAAGGCAGGGGGACTATGGCTACACCTTC | CAWRKRQGDYGYTF
TRBD1 | 17 | TRBJ1-1 | TRBV18 | - | TGTGCCAGCTCACCACCTCAGGGGGGTATGGTAAACACTGAAGCTTTCTTT | CASSPPQGGMVNTEAFF
TRBD1 | 14 | TRBJ2-7 | TRBV18 | - | TGTGCCAGCTCACTGGACAGGGCCCCCTACGAGCAGTACTTC | CASSLDRAPYEQYF
- | 14 | TRBJ2-3 | TRBV7-9 | once | TGTGCCAGCAGCTATTCGTCTTCTACAGATACGCAGTATTTT | CASSYSSSTDTQYF
- | 14 | TRBJ1-3 | TRBV2 | once | TGTGCCAGCAAAAAAGGGGCCTCTGGAAACACCATATATTTT | CASKKGASGNTIYF
TRBD1 | 15 | TRBJ1-2 | TRBV5-1 | - | TGCGCCAGCGGGACAGGGATGGGTTCAAACTATGGCTACACCTTC | CASGTGMGSNYGYTF
TRBD2 | 16 | TRBJ2-2 | TRBV18 | - | TGTGCCAGCTCACCACCTAGCGGGGGGTTCGCCGGGGAGCTGTTTTTT | CASSPPSGGFAGELFF
TRBD1 | 14 | TRBJ1-1 | TRBV7-9 | few | TGTGCCAGCAGCTTAGGGACAGGGGCCACTGAAGCTTTCTTT | CASSLGTGATEAFF
TRBD2 | 14 | TRBJ2-2 | TRBV5-1 | - | TGCGCCAGCAGCTTGGTGCGGGGGGCCGGGGAGCTGTTTTTT | CASSLVRGAGELFF
TRBD1 | 14 | TRBJ2-3 | TRBV11-1 | - | TGTGCCAGCAGGGTGGGACAGAGCACAGATACGCAGTATTTT | CASRVGQSTDTQYF
TRBD1 | 15 | TRBJ1-6 | TRBV28 | - | TGTGCCAGCAGTTCGGGGGACAGGGGAACCTCACCCCTCCACTTT | CASSSGDRGTSPLHF